The 19 T cell receptor beta chains listed next were all sequenced from one sample in a study of T-cell memory formation after mild COVID-19. TCRdb itself ran the 5' RACE reads through MiXCR, one entry per CDR3 protein. Of about 350,000 distinct CDR3 sequences in the sample, around 27% were seen once. Sequenced: PBMCs or a T cell subset sorted from them (not recorded which). The source of these receptors is an adult woman who had mild COVID-19 (a few samples of this study predate the infection). Cell type and time point are not known.

This rearrangement joins TRBV5-1 to TRBJ2-2; 10 nucleotides line up with TRBD1. After removal of 1 base from V and 3 bases from J, the junction contained 6 bases not matched to a gene. There are 17 residues in the CDR3. Germline V CDR1 and CDR2: SGHRS, YFSETQ. The CDR3 DNA reads as TGCGCCAGCAGCTTGACGGACAGGGGGTACGACACCGGGGAGCTGTTTTTT. Its translation is CASSLTDRGYDTGELFF.

This chain joins TRBV20-1 and TRBJ2-7; 8 bases are shared with TRBD2. Germline CDR1 reads DFQATT; CDR2 reads SNEGSKA (reference sequence). Germline trimming cut 6 bases from V and 9 bases from J; bases unmatched to any gene: 19. This CDR3 spans 15 amino acids. Here the CDR3 DNA reads TGCAGTGCCAAGGCGGGGATACAGCGGGAGATAGGGCAGTACTTC. Encoded protein: CSAKAGIQREIGQYF.

This clonotype has ten or more counts. The chain has TRBV18 and TRBJ1-5, with 9 bases identical to TRBD1. Germline-derived CDR1 and CDR2 are KGHSH and LQKENI. Trimming at V came to 1 base and at J to 0 bases, leaving 7 bases not matched to a gene. The CDR3 extends over 18 amino acids. CDR3 sequence: CASSPLGTGQPSNQPQHF. The CDR3 DNA sequence: TGTGCCAGCTCACCACTGGGGACAGGGCAACCTAGCAATCAGCCCCAGCATTTT.

The chain carries TRBV12-3 or TRBV12-4 and TRBJ2-1; D assignment may be TRBD1 or TRBD2 (5 bases each). Deletions cut 3 bases from V and 2 bases from J, with 8 bases between. CDR3 length: 14 amino acids. CDR3 nucleotides: TGTGCCAGCAGTTTCGGGGACGCCTACAATGAGCAGTTCTTC. This sequence encodes CASSFGDAYNEQFF.

Many counts were recorded for this clonotype. This sequence joins TRBV6-2 or TRBV6-3 and TRBJ1-1; 7 bases align to TRBD1. The CDR3 is 15 residues long. Trimming removed 2 bases from V and 4 bases from J; junction bases left unmatched: 7. CDR1 is MNHEY, CDR2 SVGEGT, per germline. Here the CDR3 reads CASSYVGTVLTEAFF. Written as DNA, the CDR3 is TGTGCCAGCAGTTACGTGGGGACAGTTCTCACTGAAGCTTTCTTT.

The rearrangement joins TRBV28 to TRBJ1-3; D ambiguous. The CDR3 extends over 16 amino acids. With 6 bases removed from V and 0 bases from J, the gap between germline ends came to 15 bases. From germline, CDR1 is MDHEN and CDR2 SYDVKM. CDR3 nucleotide sequence: TGTGCCAGCAGCACTCGGACGGGGAGCTCTGGAAACACCATATATTTT. Translating it yields CASSTRTGSSGNTIYF.

This clonotype showed up just a few times. CDR3 DNA: TGTGCCACCAGCCCCCTCGGATCCTACGAGCAGTACTTC. This encodes CATSPLGSYEQYF. The genes are TRBV24-1 and TRBJ2-7; D not resolved. Trimming took off 7 bases at V and 1 base at J, with 10 bases between the two ends. The CDR3 has 13 amino acids. Per the germline V gene, CDR1 is KGHDR and CDR2 is SFDVKD.

The chain recombines TRBV18 with TRBJ2-7; TRBD1 matches at 9 bases. The CDR3 covers 15 residues. Looked up from germline, CDR1 is KGHSH and CDR2 is LQKENI. V shed 3 bases, J shed 7 bases, and the junction held 10 bases outside the gene matches. In nucleotides, the CDR3 is TGTGCCAGCTCACCCGGACAGGGGAGCCTTGTTGAGCAGTACTTC. The encoded protein is CASSPGQGSLVEQYF.

There are a few counts of this clonotype. The rearrangement uses TRBV18 and TRBJ1-2; D perhaps matches TRBD1 (6 bases). This CDR3 spans 13 amino acids. V gave up 0 bases and J gave up 10 bases, with 12 bases separating them. CDR1 is KGHSH, CDR2 LQKENI, per germline. The CDR3 nucleotides read TGTGCCAGCTCACCACCGGCTAGGGGACACTACACCTTC. Protein: CASSPPARGHYTF.

A few counts support this clonotype. The rearrangement uses TRBV7-9 and TRBJ2-3; D is unresolved. Between the trimmed V and J ends, which lost 6 bases and 5 bases, there was a span of 12 bases. The CDR3 is 13 amino acids. CDR1 is SEHNR and CDR2 is FQNEAQ in the germline V gene (reference sequence). CDR3 in amino acids: CASRSAGLDTQYF. CDR3 nucleotide sequence: TGTGCCAGCAGATCCGCAGGTTTAGATACGCAGTATTTT.

This clonotype came up a few times. J is TRBJ2-3 and V is TRBV9; 10 nucleotides line up with TRBD2. CDR1 is SGDLS and CDR2 is YYNGEE in the germline V gene. The CDR3 is made up of 16 amino acids. Unmatched junction bases numbered 3, after V lost 0 bases and J lost 2 bases. The chain's CDR3 is CASSVELAGNTDTQYF. CDR3 coding DNA: TGTGCCAGCAGCGTAGAACTAGCGGGAAACACAGATACGCAGTATTTT.

The chain links TRBV20-1 to TRBJ1-1, with unresolved D. CDR1 is DFQATT, CDR2 SNEGSKA, per germline (reference sequence). The ends were cut back, 1 base at V and 0 bases at J, with 9 bases in the middle. CDR3 length equals 14 residues. CDR3 nucleotides: TGCAGTGCTAGAGGACCGGGCCTGAACACTGAAGCTTTCTTT. Translated, it gives CSARGPGLNTEAFF.

This chain connects TRBV5-1 to TRBJ2-5; no definite D call. This CDR3 comprises 18 residues. Germline loops: CDR1 SGHRS, CDR2 YFSETQ. Trimming left V 0 bases short and J 0 bases short, with 18 bases between. CDR3 bases: TGCGCCAGCAGCTTGGATGGGTCACCGCAACGTAACCAAGAGACCCAGTACTTC. It specifies CASSLDGSPQRNQETQYF.

V usage is TRBV12-3 or TRBV12-4 and J usage is TRBJ2-2, with D unclear. Trimming cost V 6 bases and J 0 bases, with 11 bases left between them. This CDR3 has 15 amino acids. CDR3 amino acids: CASRMRTSNTGELFF. The CDR3, as DNA: TGTGCCAGCAGGATGCGGACGTCGAACACCGGGGAGCTGTTTTTT.

The V call is TRBV20-1, the J call TRBJ2-4; 10 nucleotides agree with TRBD2. The J segment lost 9 bases and the V segment lost 1 base, leaving 9 bases of the junction unmatched. Germline CDR1 is DFQATT and CDR2 is SNEGSKA (reference sequence). The CDR3 is 15 amino acids. In DNA form, the CDR3 reads TGCAGTGCTAGAGGGGCTAGCGGGAGAGGGGTCATTCAGTACTTC. This sequence encodes CSARGASGRGVIQYF.

This clonotype appeared a few times. This rearrangement joins TRBV5-6 to TRBJ1-1; TRBD1 matches 7 bases. V dropped 2 bases and J dropped 11; count of bases not matched to a gene: 9. Germline CDR1 is SGHDT and CDR2 is YYEEEE. This CDR3 has 13 residues. CDR3 residues: CASSFGQGDHAFF. In DNA form, the CDR3 reads TGTGCCAGCAGCTTTGGGCAGGGGGACCACGCTTTCTTT.

This clonotype has a handful of counts. The chain has TRBV29-1 and TRBJ2-7, with 9 bases aligning to TRBD1. V lost 6 bases and J lost 3; bases outside the gene matches: 3. Germline CDR1 and CDR2: SQVTM and ANQGSEA. The CDR3 is 12 amino acids. The CDR3 spells CSVGDRDYEQYF. As DNA, the CDR3 is TGCAGCGTCGGGGACAGGGACTACGAGCAGTACTTC.

This clonotype was seen more than once but under ten times. The V gene is TRBV9, the J gene TRBJ2-5; 8 bases fit TRBD2. CDR1 is SGDLS and CDR2 is YYNGEE in the germline V gene. V was clipped by 0 bases and J by 5 bases; unmatched bases: 9. The CDR3 runs 16 residues. The CDR3 nucleotides read TGTGCCAGCAGCGTAGCTGTGCGGGGGGCCATGGAGACCCAGTACTTC. It encodes CASSVAVRGAMETQYF.

The chain couples TRBV5-1 to TRBJ2-2; possibly TRBD2 for D (6 bases). CDR3 length equals 15 residues. The V gene lost 8 bases and the J gene lost 4 bases, with 18 bases spanning the gap. In germline, CDR1 is SGHRS, CDR2 YFSETQ. The CDR3 sequence is CASRDDSGITGELFF. The CDR3 nucleotides read TGCGCCAGTAGAGACGATAGCGGCATCACCGGGGAGCTGTTTTTT.